These 23 T cell receptor beta chains share one sample of origin, sequenced in a study of shared clonotypes between healthy human individuals. Method: immunoSEQ multiplex PCR; TCRdb's copy keeps in-frame clones and lacks some. The data hold about 1 million clones, with approximately 70% observed a single time. The sample taken for sequencing was memory CD4+ T cells sorted from blood. The subset was: CD45RA-negative fraction. These receptors originate from a man aged 18-30 years in good health.

V and J are TRBV28 and TRBJ2-5; no firm D call. Germline values: CDR1 MDHEN, CDR2 SYDVKM. V was clipped by 6 bases and J by 2 bases, with 16 bases between them. CDR3 length equals 15 residues. The CDR3 coding sequence is TGTGCCAGCAGCCGCCCGCCAGCCTTGCAAGAGACCCAGTACTTC. It is translated as CASSRPPALQETQYF.

The J gene is TRBJ1-4, the V gene TRBV15; D perhaps matches TRBD1 (6 bases). Germline CDR1 is LNHNV and CDR2 is YYDKDF (reference sequence). V lost 5 bases and J 7 bases, leaving 20 bases between the germline ends. The CDR3 is 16 amino acids. CDR3 nucleotides: TGTGCCACCAGCGCTAACAGGGAAGTGGTGGGTGAAAAACTGTTTTTT. Translation gives CATSANREVVGEKLFF.

The chain combines TRBV6-5 with TRBJ2-7; a weak D match, TRBD2 (6 bases). CDR3 length equals 15 residues. V was cut by 0 bases and J by 3 bases, with 12 bases left in between. Germline V gene data show CDR1 as MNHEY and CDR2 as SVGAGI. The CDR3 DNA reads TGTGCCAGCAGTTACTCGGAGGGAAAGGGCTACGAGCAGTACTTC. Its translation: CASSYSEGKGYEQYF.

This chain uses TRBV5-5 with TRBJ1-5; D is ambiguous. Trimming left V 0 bases short and J 6 bases short, with 7 bases between. This CDR3 contains 13 residues. CDR1 is SGHKS, CDR2 YYEKEE, per germline (reference sequence). In DNA form, the CDR3 reads TGTGCCAGCAGCTTGGTAGGGAGTCAGCCCCAGCATTTT. Translation gives CASSLVGSQPQHF.

This sequence joins TRBV7-2 and TRBJ2-3; 9 bases align to TRBD1. CDR1 and CDR2 (germline): SGHTA, FQGNSA. The CDR3 runs 15 residues. The ends lost 3 bases at V and 3 bases at J; junction bases unmatched: 4. The CDR3 nucleotides read TGTGCCAGCAGCTTTACAGGGGGCTTAACAGATACGCAGTATTTT. Encoded protein: CASSFTGGLTDTQYF.

The rearrangement uses TRBV11-2 and TRBJ1-5; D is uncertain. This CDR3 has 13 residues. The germline gives CDR1 SGHAT, CDR2 FQNNGV. The ends were cut back, 5 bases at V and 4 bases at J, with 9 bases in the middle. The CDR3 DNA follows: TGTGCCAGCAGCCGGGGAAAGAATCAGCCCCAGCATTTT. Its translation: CASSRGKNQPQHF.

The chain uses TRBV9 and TRBJ2-7; D remains ambiguous. CDR1 and CDR2 from the germline V gene are SGDLS and YYNGEE. The CDR3 is made up of 13 amino acids. Trimming left V 1 base short and J 3 bases short, with 8 bases between. CDR3 DNA: TGTGCCAGCAGCGTAACCCTAGACTACGAGCAGTACTTC. Its translation: CASSVTLDYEQYF. Filled out from reference TRBV9 and TRBJ2-7, the complete variable domain reads DSGVTQTPKHLITATGQRVTLRCSPRSGDLSVYWYQQSLDQGLQFLIQYYNGEERAKGNILERFSAQQFPDLHSELNLSSLELGDSALYFCASSVTLDYEQYFGPGTRLTVT.

The CDR3 spells CASSLSGRVGNEQFF. DNA for the CDR3: TGTGCCAGCAGTTTAAGTGGCAGGGTGGGAAATGAGCAGTTCTTC. V usage is TRBV27 and J usage is TRBJ2-1, with a possible D match to TRBD1 (5 bases). This CDR3 is 15 amino acids long. V lost 2 bases, J lost 7 bases, and 15 bases lay in between. The germline CDR1 and CDR2 sequences are MNHEY and SMNVEV (reference sequence).

J is TRBJ1-2 and V is TRBV28, with D possibly matching TRBD1 (6 bases). Trimming shortened V by 6 bases and J by 7 bases, and 15 bases separated the two germline ends. The CDR3 runs to 13 residues. Germline V lookup: CDR1 MDHEN, CDR2 SYDVKM. The CDR3, as DNA: TGTGCCAGCAGACCCATAGGGGGTCCTGGCTACACCTTC. This sequence encodes CASRPIGGPGYTF.

The V call is TRBV19, the J call TRBJ2-3; D remains ambiguous. CDR3 length: 14 residues. CDR1 is LNHDA and CDR2 is SQIVND in the germline V gene (reference sequence). Trimming left V 3 bases short and J 8 bases short, with 15 bases between. The CDR3 nucleotides read TGTGCCAGTAGTATGACTGGAACCGCAGGTACGCAGTATTTT. Amino acid sequence: CASSMTGTAGTQYF.

This clone appeared once. This may come from a read error, since a much larger clone is one base off. The V call is TRBV7-2, the J call TRBJ2-3; no clear D gene. The germline CDR1 and CDR2 sequences are SGHTA and FQGNSA. Trimming removed 2 bases at V and 1 base at J, with 4 bases between. This CDR3 has 13 residues. CDR3 sequence: CASSLPGTDTQYF. DNA of the CDR3: TGTGCCAGCAGCTTACCTGGCACAGATACGCAGTATTTT. Complete variable domain (other parts from reference TRBV7-2 and TRBJ2-3): GAGVSQSPSNKVTEKGKDVELRCDPISGHTALYWYRQSLGQGLEFLIYFQGNSAPDKSGLPSDRFSAERTGGSVSTLTIQRTQQEDSAVYLCASSLPGTDTQYFGPGTRLTVL.

The genes are TRBV5-1 and TRBJ2-7, with TRBD2 identical over 8 bases. The CDR3 spans 15 residues. The junction had 16 bases not matched to a gene; V was cut back by 7 bases and J by 7 bases. The germline CDR1 and CDR2 sequences are SGHRS and YFSETQ. The CDR3 loop is CASFSTAGGLKEQYF. As DNA, the CDR3 is TGCGCCAGCTTTTCTACTGCGGGAGGACTGAAAGAGCAGTACTTC.

The V call is TRBV5-1, the J call TRBJ2-1; weak D call: TRBD1 (5 bases). V lost 0 bases, J lost 5 bases, and 9 bases lay in between. Germline V gives CDR1 SGHRS, CDR2 YFSETQ. The CDR3 runs to 14 residues. Here the CDR3 reads CASSLVSGNNEQFF. CDR3 nucleotide sequence: TGCGCCAGCAGCTTGGTCTCAGGGAACAATGAGCAGTTCTTC.

This clone occurred a few times. The CDR3 DNA sequence: TGTGCCAGCAGCCGCCGTAGCCCCTACGAGCAGTACTTC. Amino acid sequence: CASSRRSPYEQYF. The genes are TRBV7-8 and TRBJ2-7; D is ambiguous. The CDR3 has 13 amino acids. V was cut by 5 bases and J by 2 bases, with 10 bases left in between. Germline V gene lookup returns CDR1 SGHVS and CDR2 FQNEAQ.

CDR3: CAWTTSGRFNEQFF. CDR3 DNA sequence: TGTGCCTGGACAACTAGCGGGAGGTTTAATGAGCAGTTCTTC. The chain employs TRBV30 and TRBJ2-1; TRBD2 agrees at 12 bases. CDR1 GTSNPN and CDR2 SVGIG come from the germline V gene (reference sequence). CDR3 length: 14 residues. J was trimmed by 7 bases and V by 4 bases; bases with no gene match: 5.

The chain links TRBV15 to TRBJ1-2, with 8 bases aligning to TRBD1. The CDR3 extends over 15 amino acids. V was pared by 5 bases and J by 2 bases, with 7 bases of the junction left unmatched. The germline V gene has CDR1 LNHNV and CDR2 YYDKDF (reference sequence). The CDR3 DNA reads as TGTGCCACCAGCGGAAGGACAGGGTTAAACTATGGCTACACCTTC. It specifies CATSGRTGLNYGYTF.

The chain is built from TRBV5-1 and TRBJ2-3; D gene ambiguous. The CDR3 consists of 13 residues. V lost 4 bases and J 2 bases, leaving 8 bases between the germline ends. In germline, CDR1 is SGHRS, CDR2 YFSETQ. This CDR3 reads CASSVSNTDTQYF. CDR3 in DNA: TGCGCCAGCAGCGTTTCTAACACAGATACGCAGTATTTT.

The V call is TRBV4-3, the J call TRBJ2-1, with unresolved D. Trimming removed 0 bases at V and 6 bases at J, with 9 bases between. This CDR3 comprises 14 residues. In germline, CDR1 is LGHNA, CDR2 YSLEER. CDR3 nucleotide sequence: TGCGCCAGCAGCCAAGATCGGAGCGTCAATGAGCAGTTCTTC. As protein: CASSQDRSVNEQFF.

The rearrangement links TRBV5-4 to TRBJ1-2; 7 positions agree with TRBD1. The CDR3 runs 15 residues. From germline, CDR1 is SGHNT and CDR2 YYREEE (reference sequence). V lost 5 bases to trimming and J lost 8 bases; unmatched junction nucleotides: 15. The CDR3 protein is CASSSQTGKVLGYTF. CDR3 nucleotides: TGTGCCAGCAGTTCCCAGACAGGGAAAGTGCTCGGCTACACCTTC.

The chain carries TRBV2 and TRBJ2-7; D is possibly TRBD2 (5 bases). Germline V lookup: CDR1 SNHLY, CDR2 FYNNEI. The V end lost 6 bases, the J end lost 7 bases, and 13 bases lay between the germline ends. This CDR3 comprises 12 residues. The CDR3 sequence is CASRADRGEQYF. The DNA for the CDR3 is TGTGCCAGCAGGGCCGACCGGGGTGAGCAGTACTTC.

The gene calls are TRBV7-2 and TRBJ2-2; perhaps TRBD1 as D (5 bases). The V gene's germline CDR1 is SGHTA and CDR2 FQGNSA. The length of the CDR3 is 15 residues. Trimming removed 5 bases from V and 7 bases from J, with 17 bases in between. CDR3 sequence reads: CASSQNTAGNGELFF. CDR3 sequence (DNA): TGTGCCAGCAGCCAAAATACGGCAGGGAACGGGGAGCTGTTTTTT. Variable domain in full (rest from reference TRBV7-2 and TRBJ2-2): GAGVSQSPSNKVTEKGKDVELRCDPISGHTALYWYRQSLGQGLEFLIYFQGNSAPDKSGLPSDRFSAERTGGSVSTLTIQRTQQEDSAVYLCASSQNTAGNGELFFGEGSRLTVL.

Regarding this clone: The sample has other DNA sequences that encode this CDR3 too. The rearrangement joins TRBV5-6 to TRBJ2-7, with D uncertain. Deletions cut 1 base from V and 5 bases from J, with 4 bases between. The length of the CDR3 is 11 residues. Germline V gene data show CDR1 as SGHDT and CDR2 as YYEEEE. The DNA for the CDR3 is TGTGCCAGCAGCTTGCGGCACGAGCAGTACTTC. Protein sequence: CASSLRHEQYF.

V is TRBV7-8 and J is TRBJ2-5, with D perhaps assigned TRBD1 or TRBD2 (6 bases each). Germline V gene lookup returns CDR1 SGHVS and CDR2 FQNEAQ. Trimming took 5 bases from V and 3 from J, leaving 13 bases between them. The CDR3 is made up of 14 amino acids. The CDR3 region has the DNA TGTGCCAGCAGCCTCCCGGGGGCTAAAGAGACCCAGTACTTC. This gives the protein CASSLPGAKETQYF.